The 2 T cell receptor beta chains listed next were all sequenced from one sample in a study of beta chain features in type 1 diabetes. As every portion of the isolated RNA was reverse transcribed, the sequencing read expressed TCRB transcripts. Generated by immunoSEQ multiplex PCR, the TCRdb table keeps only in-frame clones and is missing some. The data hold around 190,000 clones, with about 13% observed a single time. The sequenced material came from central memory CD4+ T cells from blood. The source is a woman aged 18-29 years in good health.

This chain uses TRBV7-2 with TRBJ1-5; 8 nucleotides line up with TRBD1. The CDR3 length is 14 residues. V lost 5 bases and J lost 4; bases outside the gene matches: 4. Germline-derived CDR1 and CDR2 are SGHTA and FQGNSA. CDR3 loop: CASSQGAGNQPQHF. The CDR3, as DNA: TGTGCCAGCAGCCAGGGGGCCGGGAATCAGCCCCAGCATTTT.

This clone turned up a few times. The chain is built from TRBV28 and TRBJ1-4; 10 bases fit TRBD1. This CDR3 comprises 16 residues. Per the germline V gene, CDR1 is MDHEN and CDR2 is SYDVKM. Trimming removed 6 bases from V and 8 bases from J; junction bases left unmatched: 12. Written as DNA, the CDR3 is TGTGCCAGCAGACCCCTAGGGGGGACAGGGGAAGAAAAACTGTTTTTT. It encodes CASRPLGGTGEEKLFF.